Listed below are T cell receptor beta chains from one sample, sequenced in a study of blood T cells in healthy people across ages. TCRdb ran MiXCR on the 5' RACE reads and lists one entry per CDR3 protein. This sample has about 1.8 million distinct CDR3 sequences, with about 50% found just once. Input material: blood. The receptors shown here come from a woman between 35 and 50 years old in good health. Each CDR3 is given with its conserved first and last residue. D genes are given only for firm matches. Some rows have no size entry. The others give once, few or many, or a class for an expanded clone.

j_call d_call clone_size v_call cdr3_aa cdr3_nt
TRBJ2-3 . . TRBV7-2 CASSPLRADTQYF TGTGCCAGCAGCCCGTTGAGGGCAGATACGCAGTATTTT
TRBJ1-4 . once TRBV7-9 CASSLAIGTSGLFF TGTGCCAGCAGCTTAGCTATAGGGACCTCGGGACTGTTTTTT
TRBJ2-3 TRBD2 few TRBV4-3 CASSHPQVAGRAQGTQYF TGCGCCAGCAGCCACCCCCAGGTAGCGGGGAGAGCACAGGGTACGCAGTATTTT
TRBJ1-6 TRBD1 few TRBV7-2 CASSERTGQYNSPLHF TGTGCCAGCAGCGAACGGACAGGCCAGTATAATTCACCCCTCCACTTT
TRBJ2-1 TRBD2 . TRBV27 CASSLFGTSTNNEQFF TGTGCCAGCAGTTTATTTGGGACTAGCACAAACAATGAGCAGTTCTTC
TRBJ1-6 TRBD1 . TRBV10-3 CAIIRQGGSPLHF TGTGCCATCATTCGACAGGGGGGTTCACCCCTCCACTTT
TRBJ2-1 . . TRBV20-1 CSAKGWETQFF TGCAGTGCGAAGGGGTGGGAGACCCAGTTCTTC
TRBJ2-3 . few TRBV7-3 CASSLSASSTDTQYF TGTGCCAGCAGCTTGAGTGCTTCGAGCACAGATACGCAGTATTTT
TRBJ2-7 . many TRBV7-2 CASSPTGTPSYEQYF TGCGCCAGCAGCCCAACCGGGACACCCTCCTACGAGCAGTACTTC
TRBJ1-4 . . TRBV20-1 CSARAPGRVSTNEKLFF TGCAGTGCTAGGGCCCCGGGCAGGGTTTCAACTAATGAAAAACTGTTTTTT
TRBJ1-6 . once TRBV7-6 CASSWEGKPSSNSPLHF TGTGCCAGCAGCTGGGAGGGAAAGCCCTCTAGTAATTCACCCCTCCACTTT
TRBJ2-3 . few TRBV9 CASSVSRSSVSDTQYF TGTGCCAGCAGCGTAAGCAGGTCCTCAGTCTCAGATACGCAGTATTTT
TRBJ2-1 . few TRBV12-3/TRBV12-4 CASGLYKAGVDEQFF TGTGCCAGCGGACTTTATAAGGCAGGGGTCGATGAGCAGTTCTTC
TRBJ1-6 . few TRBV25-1 CASVKAGEGPLHF TGTGCCAGCGTAAAGGCAGGGGAAGGACCCCTCCACTTT
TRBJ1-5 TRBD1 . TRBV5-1 CASSLDTGGYQPQHF TGCGCCAGCAGCTTGGATACAGGGGGGTATCAGCCCCAGCATTTT
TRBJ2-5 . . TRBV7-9 CASSLASGTEETQYF TGTGCCAGCAGCTTAGCCTCCGGGACTGAAGAGACCCAGTACTTC
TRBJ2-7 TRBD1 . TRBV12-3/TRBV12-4 CASSFATGDYEQYF TGTGCCAGCAGTTTTGCCACAGGGGATTACGAGCAGTACTTC
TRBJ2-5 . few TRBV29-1 CSVNYQGETQYF TGCAGCGTGAATTATCAAGGGGAGACCCAGTACTTC
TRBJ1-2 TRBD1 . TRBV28 CASSLRGSGTGAHYGYTF TGTGCCAGCAGTTTAAGGGGGTCCGGGACAGGGGCCCACTATGGCTACACCTTC
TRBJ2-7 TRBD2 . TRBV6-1 CASSETSGATGEQYF TGTGCCAGCAGTGAAACTAGCGGGGCTACCGGCGAGCAGTACTTC
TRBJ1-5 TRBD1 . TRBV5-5 CASSLGQGSSQPQHF TGTGCCAGCAGCTTGGGACAGGGTTCCAGTCAGCCCCAGCATTTT
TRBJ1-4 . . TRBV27 CASSRTKFLAGGDEKLFF TGTGCCAGCAGTAGAACTAAATTTCTGGCGGGTGGGGATGAAAAACTGTTTTTT
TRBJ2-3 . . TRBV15 CATSSREQGGTDTQYF TGTGCCACCAGCTCTCGGGAACAGGGTGGAACAGATACGCAGTATTTT
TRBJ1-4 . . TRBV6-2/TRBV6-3 CASSYDRRLNEKLFF TGTGCCAGCAGTTACGACCGTCGGCTAAATGAAAAACTGTTTTTT
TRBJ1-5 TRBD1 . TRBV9 CASSAGQGVDQPQHF TGTGCCAGCAGCGCGGGACAGGGGGTGGATCAGCCCCAGCATTTT
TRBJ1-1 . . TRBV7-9 CASSTGFQDTEAFF TGTGCCAGCAGCACAGGGTTCCAGGACACTGAAGCTTTCTTT
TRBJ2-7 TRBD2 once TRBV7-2 CASSLWTSGGSSYEQYF TGTGCCAGCAGCCTTTGGACTAGCGGGGGGAGCTCCTACGAGCAGTACTTC
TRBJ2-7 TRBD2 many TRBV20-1 CSAIALAGVYEQYF TGCAGTGCTATAGCACTAGCGGGGGTCTACGAGCAGTACTTC
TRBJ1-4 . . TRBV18 CASSPPAGTNEKLFF TGTGCCAGCTCACCACCGGCGGGGACTAATGAAAAACTGTTTTTT
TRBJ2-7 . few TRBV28 CASSLVGGPLSEQYF TGTGCCAGCAGTTTAGTGGGGGGGCCCTTATCCGAGCAGTACTTC
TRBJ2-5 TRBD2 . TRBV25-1 CASRGTSGSQETQYF TGTGCCAGCAGGGGGACTAGCGGGAGCCAAGAGACCCAGTACTTC
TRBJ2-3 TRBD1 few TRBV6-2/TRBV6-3 CASSSAGTGLATDTQYF TGTGCCAGCAGTTCCGCCGGGACAGGGCTTGCCACAGATACGCAGTATTTT
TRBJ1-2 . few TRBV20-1 CSAREQANYGYTF TGCAGTGCTAGAGAACAGGCTAACTATGGCTACACCTTC
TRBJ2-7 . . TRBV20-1 CSARGYSSYEQYF TGCAGTGCTAGAGGGTACAGCTCCTACGAGCAGTACTTC
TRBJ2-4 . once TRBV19 CASSAGSGTKNIQYF TGTGCCAGTAGTGCGGGATCCGGGACTAAAAACATTCAGTACTTC
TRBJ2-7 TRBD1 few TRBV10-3 CAIRRGQGYEQYF TGTGCCATCAGGAGGGGACAGGGGTACGAGCAGTACTTC
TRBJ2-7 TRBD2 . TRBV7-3 CASSWTLAGNGDEQYF TGTGCCAGCAGCTGGACGCTAGCGGGGAATGGCGATGAGCAGTACTTC
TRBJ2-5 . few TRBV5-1 CATNPDGVYQETQYF TGCGCCACCAACCCGGATGGGGTGTACCAAGAGACCCAGTACTTC
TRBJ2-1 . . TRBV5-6 CASSFGTVTYSEQFF TGTGCCAGCAGCTTCGGGACGGTTACCTACAGTGAGCAGTTCTTC
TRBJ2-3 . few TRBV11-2 CASSFQSPDTQYF TGTGCCAGCAGCTTCCAAAGCCCCGATACGCAGTATTTT
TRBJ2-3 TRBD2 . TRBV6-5 CASSYFRRGAGTDTQYF TGTGCCAGCAGTTACTTTCGGCGGGGGGCGGGAACAGATACGCAGTATTTT
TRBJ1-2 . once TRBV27 CASSLSQTINYGYTF TGTGCCAGCAGTTTATCGCAGACTATTAACTATGGCTACACCTTC
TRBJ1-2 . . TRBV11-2 CASSLDPGLNYGYTF TGTGCCAGCAGCTTAGATCCGGGCCTGAACTATGGCTACACCTTC
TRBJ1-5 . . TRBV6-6 CASRPVGGRQPQHF TGTGCCAGCAGACCGGTGGGGGGAAGGCAGCCCCAGCATTTT
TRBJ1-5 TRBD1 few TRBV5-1 CASSLRRTGLYQPQHF TGCGCCAGCAGCTTAAGACGGACAGGTCTCTATCAGCCCCAGCATTTT
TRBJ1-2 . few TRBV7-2 CASSSHPSYGYTF TGTGCCAGCAGCTCCCACCCGTCCTATGGCTACACCTTC
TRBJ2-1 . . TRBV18 CASSPFGAETYNEQFF TGTGCCAGCTCACCCTTCGGGGCAGAGACTTACAATGAGCAGTTCTTC
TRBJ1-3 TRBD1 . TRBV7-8 CASSPWLLTGASLGNTIYF TGTGCCAGCAGCCCTTGGCTTCTGACAGGGGCGTCCCTTGGAAACACCATATATTTT
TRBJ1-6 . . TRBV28 CASSLQGGHSPLHF TGTGCCAGCAGTCTACAGGGAGGGCATTCACCCCTCCACTTT
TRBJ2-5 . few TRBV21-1 CASKEKGVETQYF TGTGCCAGCAAGGAAAAGGGGGTCGAGACCCAGTACTTC
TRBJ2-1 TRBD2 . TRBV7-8 CASSPVAGGRYNEQFF TGTGCCAGCAGCCCCGTAGCGGGGGGAAGGTACAATGAGCAGTTCTTC
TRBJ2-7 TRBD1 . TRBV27 CASRPLRDRGFEQYF TGTGCCAGCAGGCCCCTCCGGGACAGGGGGTTCGAGCAGTACTTC
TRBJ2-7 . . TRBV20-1 CSARGYGLAVSYEQYF TGCAGTGCTAGAGGATACGGCCTGGCAGTCTCCTACGAGCAGTACTTC
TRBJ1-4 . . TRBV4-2 CASSQQDSNEKLFF TGTGCCAGCAGCCAACAGGATTCTAATGAAAAACTGTTTTTT
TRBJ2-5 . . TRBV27 CASSLGGAWQETQYF TGTGCCAGCAGTTTGGGGGGCGCCTGGCAAGAGACCCAGTACTTC
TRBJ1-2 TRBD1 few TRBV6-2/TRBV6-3 CASMDGTGGLWNYGYTF TGTGCCAGCATGGACGGGACAGGGGGACTGTGGAACTATGGCTACACCTTC